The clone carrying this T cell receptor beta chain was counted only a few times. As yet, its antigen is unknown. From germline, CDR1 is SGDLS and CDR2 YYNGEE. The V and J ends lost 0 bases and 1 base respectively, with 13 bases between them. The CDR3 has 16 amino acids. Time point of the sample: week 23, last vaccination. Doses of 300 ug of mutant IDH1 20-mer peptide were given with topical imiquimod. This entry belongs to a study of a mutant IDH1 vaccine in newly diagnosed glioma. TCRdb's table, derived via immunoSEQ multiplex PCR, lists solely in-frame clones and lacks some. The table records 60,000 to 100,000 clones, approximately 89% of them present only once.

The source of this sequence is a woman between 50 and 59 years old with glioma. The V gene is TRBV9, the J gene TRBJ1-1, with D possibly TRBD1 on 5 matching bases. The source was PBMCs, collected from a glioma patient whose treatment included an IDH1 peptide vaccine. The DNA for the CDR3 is TGTGCCAGCAGCGTAGCTGGGGCAGGGAGGAACACTGAAGCTTTCTTT. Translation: CASSVAGAGRNTEAFF.